This TCR beta chain was sequenced during a study of T cell changes during pregnancy in multiple sclerosis. This clone came up once. The data were produced by immunoSEQ multiplex PCR, yet TCRdb's version contains in-frame clones alone and is incomplete. Altogether about 87,000 clones are present, 90% to 95% being singletons, with the ten largest covering less than 1.5%. Losses at the gene ends were 5 bases for V and 2 bases for J; bases not matched to a gene: 8. This CDR3 spans 15 amino acids. The germline V gene encodes CDR1 SGHTA and CDR2 FQGNSA. This TCR derives from a female donor in good health, enrolled as a control in a pregnancy study. The sequencing here drew on peripheral blood, taken in the third trimester of pregnancy. The V and J genes are TRBV7-2 and TRBJ2-7; TRBD2 agrees at 8 bases. The CDR3 region has the DNA TGTGCCAGCAGCCCTACAGCGGGAGACACCTACGAGCAGTACTTC. It is translated as CASSPTAGDTYEQYF.